These 26 T cell receptor beta chains came from one sample sequenced in a study of shared clonotypes between healthy human individuals. Sequencing was performed with immunoSEQ multiplex PCR; in TCRdb, only in-frame clones are kept and a portion is missing. The repertoire consists of fewer than 1.6 million clones, with 98% occurring once and the leading ten covering about 0.35%. The material sequenced was naive CD4+ T cells sorted from blood. Noted subset: CD45RA+ positively selected. Receptor source: a man between 25 and 39 years old in good health.

Comment on this clone: Within the sample, other DNA sequences also encode this same CDR3. The V gene is TRBV18, the J gene TRBJ2-7, with TRBD1 identical over 8 bases. Germline CDR1 is KGHSH and CDR2 is LQKENI. After removal of 1 base from V and 0 bases from J, the junction contained 2 bases not matched to a gene. The CDR3 is 15 amino acids. The CDR3 nucleotides read TGTGCCAGCTCACCACGGACAGGGAGCTCCTACGAGCAGTACTTC. It encodes CASSPRTGSSYEQYF. Full variable domain (missing parts from reference TRBV18 and TRBJ2-7): NAGVMQNPRHLVRRRGQEARLRCSPMKGHSHVYWYRQLPEEGLKFMVYLQKENIIDESGMPKERFSAEFPKEGPSILRIQQVVRGDSAAYFCASSPRTGSSYEQYFGPGTRLTVT.

The chain combines TRBV10-3 with TRBJ2-5; possibly TRBD2 for D (6 bases). Trimming removed 8 bases from V and 6 bases from J, with 19 bases in between. CDR1 is ENHRY and CDR2 is SYGVKD in the germline V gene. This CDR3 is built from 14 residues. The CDR3 coding sequence is TGTGCCATCGGGGAGGACTCGGTCGGCAAGACCCAGTACTTC. Its translation: CAIGEDSVGKTQYF.

The chain combines TRBV28 with TRBJ1-5; 8 nucleotides align to TRBD1. CDR3 length equals 16 residues. V was clipped by 5 bases and J by 3 bases; unmatched bases: 9. Per the germline V gene, CDR1 is MDHEN and CDR2 is SYDVKM. This CDR3 is CASSPPQGAYNQPQHF. In DNA, the CDR3 is TGTGCCAGCAGTCCCCCCCAGGGGGCCTACAATCAGCCCCAGCATTTT.

The V call is TRBV5-4, the J call TRBJ2-1; the D gene is possibly TRBD2 (6 bases). The V gene's germline CDR1 is SGHNT and CDR2 YYREEE (reference sequence). The germline V and J ends were trimmed by 1 base and 7 bases, with 9 bases remaining between them. The CDR3 extends over 13 amino acids. CDR3: CASSLLLANEQFF. In DNA form, the CDR3 reads TGTGCCAGCAGCTTGTTACTAGCAAATGAGCAGTTCTTC.

The V and J genes are TRBV19 and TRBJ2-7; TRBD1 aligns across 8 bases. The CDR3 is 15 amino acids. The V gene's germline CDR1 is LNHDA and CDR2 SQIVND (reference sequence). V was clipped by 4 bases and J by 5 bases; unmatched bases: 10. CDR3 coding DNA: TGTGCCAGTAGTACAAATGGACAGGGCAAGCACGAGCAGTACTTC. Amino acids: CASSTNGQGKHEQYF.

The CDR3 DNA sequence: TGTGCCAGCAGTGTTTGGCAGAGCAATCAGCCCCAGCATTTT. Amino acids: CASSVWQSNQPQHF. The chain links TRBV6-1 to TRBJ1-5; D gene unclear. The CDR3 runs 14 residues. Per the germline V gene, CDR1 is MNHNS and CDR2 is SASEGT. Trimming shortened V by 4 bases and J by 1 base, and 8 bases separated the two germline ends.

This chain links TRBV30 with TRBJ2-5; D not certain. Germline V gene sequence: CDR1 GTSNPN, CDR2 SVGIG (reference sequence). The CDR3 length is 12 residues. V was trimmed by 1 base and J by 1 base, leaving 4 bases between them. The CDR3 coding sequence is TGTGCCTGGAGTGCCGGCCAAGAGACCCAGTACTTC. Translating it yields CAWSAGQETQYF.

The chain combines TRBV7-8 with TRBJ2-1; 8 bases are a match to TRBD1. Trimming took 5 bases from V and 1 from J; bases not matched to a gene: 4. There are 15 residues in the CDR3. CDR1 and CDR2 (germline): SGHVS, FQNEAQ. The CDR3 region is CASSTDRVSYNEQFF. In DNA, the CDR3 is TGTGCCAGCAGCACGGACAGGGTATCCTACAATGAGCAGTTCTTC. Based on the CDR3 plus reference TRBV7-8 and TRBJ2-1, the full variable domain is GAGVSQSPRYKVAKRGQDVALRCDPISGHVSLFWYQQALGQGPEFLTYFQNEAQLDKSGLPSDRFFAERPEGSVSTLKIQRTQQEDSAVYLCASSTDRVSYNEQFFGPGTRLTVL.

This chain uses TRBV11-2 with TRBJ2-3, with a tentative D call TRBD1 (6 bases). V shed 7 bases and J shed 4 bases, with 12 bases lying between them. CDR1 and CDR2 (germline): SGHAT, FQNNGV. The CDR3 runs 13 residues. CDR3 in amino acids: CASNEQGADTQYF. The CDR3 DNA reads TGTGCCAGCAACGAACAGGGTGCAGATACGCAGTATTTT.

The chain couples TRBV29-1 to TRBJ2-3; no clear D. The CDR3 spans 13 residues. Germline CDR1 reads SQVTM; CDR2 reads ANQGSEA. V lost 6 bases, J lost 0 bases, and 10 bases lay in between. The CDR3 protein is CSVGMASTDTQYF. For the CDR3, the DNA is TGCAGCGTAGGTATGGCCAGCACAGATACGCAGTATTTT.

A word on this clone: The same CDR3 can be traced to other DNA sequences in this sample. The chain links TRBV4-2 to TRBJ2-1; 11 nucleotides match TRBD2. This CDR3 is built from 15 residues. Trimming cost V 3 bases and J 4 bases; bases outside gene matches: 2. Per the germline V gene, CDR1 is LGHNA and CDR2 is YNFKEQ. For the CDR3, the DNA is TGTGCCAGCAGCCAGGGACTAGCGGATTACAATGAGCAGTTCTTC. It codes for CASSQGLADYNEQFF.

V and J are TRBV11-3 and TRBJ2-7, with D uncertain. V was trimmed by 6 bases and J by 6 bases, leaving 15 bases between them. The CDR3 is 13 amino acids. The germline V gene has CDR1 SGHNT and CDR2 YENEEA. CDR3 region: CASSPPASPEQYF. In nucleotides, the CDR3 is TGTGCCAGCAGTCCCCCCGCGAGCCCCGAGCAGTACTTC.

The chain recombines TRBV5-1 with TRBJ1-1; 7 bases fit TRBD1. CDR3 length equals 13 residues. From germline, CDR1 is SGHRS and CDR2 YFSETQ. The ends lost 8 bases at V and 0 bases at J; junction bases unmatched: 4. The CDR3 DNA reads TGCGCCAGTTCACAGGGGATGAACACTGAAGCTTTCTTT. Protein sequence: CASSQGMNTEAFF. The full variable domain, in which reference TRBV5-1 and TRBJ1-1 provide the parts outside the CDR3, is KAGVTQTPRYLIKTRGQQVTLSCSPISGHRSVSWYQQTPGQGLQFLFEYFSETQRNKGNFPGRFSGRQFSNSRSEMNVSTLELGDSALYLCASSQGMNTEAFFGQGTRLTVV.

The chain employs TRBV15 and TRBJ2-2; 11 positions agree with TRBD1. V lost 3 bases and J lost 7; bases outside the gene matches: 16. The CDR3 is 19 residues long. The germline CDR1 and CDR2 sequences are LNHNV and YYDKDF (reference sequence). In nucleotides, the CDR3 is TGTGCCACCAGCAGGAATTTGGGACAGGGGGATCGTAAGGGCGGGGAGCTGTTTTTT. Translated, it gives CATSRNLGQGDRKGGELFF.

This chain joins TRBV28 and TRBJ2-5; D perhaps matches TRBD1 (6 bases). Germline CDR1 and CDR2: MDHEN and SYDVKM. There are 15 residues in the CDR3. Trimming took off 2 bases at V and 0 bases at J, with 10 bases between the two ends. In nucleotides, the CDR3 is TGTGCCAGCAGTTTAGGGGGCGTCTACCAAGAGACCCAGTACTTC. Translation gives CASSLGGVYQETQYF.

This chain joins TRBV6-1 and TRBJ1-5; D gene uncertain. This CDR3 has 13 residues. In germline, CDR1 is MNHNS, CDR2 SASEGT. The germline V and J ends were trimmed by 3 bases and 9 bases, with 12 bases remaining between them. The CDR3 is CASSDGTDSPQHF. DNA for the CDR3: TGTGCCAGCAGTGATGGCACGGATTCGCCCCAGCATTTT.

This clone was counted a single time. The chain carries TRBV6-6 and TRBJ1-1, with a weak D call TRBD1 (5 bases). The CDR3 consists of 14 residues. V was trimmed by 2 bases and J by 0 bases, leaving 7 bases between them. CDR1 and CDR2 from the germline V gene are MNHNY and SVGAGI (reference sequence). The CDR3 coding sequence is TGTGCCAGCAGTTACCCAGGGATGAACACTGAAGCTTTCTTT. Its translation: CASSYPGMNTEAFF.

V gene TRBV7-9 combines with J gene TRBJ1-2, with no clear D. The germline V gene encodes CDR1 SEHNR and CDR2 FQNEAQ (reference sequence). Trimming shortened V by 5 bases and J by 5 bases, and 6 bases separated the two germline ends. The CDR3 loop spans 11 amino acids. In DNA, the CDR3 is TGTGCCAGCAGCCAATCGTATGGCTACACCTTC. Translated, it gives CASSQSYGYTF.

The chain has TRBV28 and TRBJ2-5; D is undetermined. The germline CDR1 and CDR2 sequences are MDHEN and SYDVKM. CDR3 length equals 13 residues. Trimming took off 4 bases at V and 4 bases at J, with 10 bases between the two ends. CDR3 sequence: CASSSPSPETQYF. CDR3 bases: TGTGCCAGCAGTTCCCCCAGTCCAGAGACCCAGTACTTC.

About this clone itself: The same CDR3 can be traced to other DNA sequences in this sample. The chain is built from TRBV7-6 and TRBJ2-2; D gene ambiguous. With 1 base removed from V and 0 bases from J, the gap between germline ends came to 6 bases. The germline CDR1 and CDR2 sequences are SGHVS and FNYEAQ. The CDR3 has 15 amino acids. CDR3 DNA sequence: TGTGCCAGCAGCTTAGGAGGTACGAACACCGGGGAGCTGTTTTTT. This codes for CASSLGGTNTGELFF. The entire variable domain, with the rest obtained from reference TRBV7-6 and TRBJ2-2, is as follows: GAGVSQSPRYKVTKRGQDVALRCDPISGHVSLYWYRQALGQGPEFLTYFNYEAQQDKSGLPNDRFSAERPEGSISTLTIQRTEQRDSAMYRCASSLGGTNTGELFFGEGSRLTVL.

The rearrangement uses TRBV30 and TRBJ2-7; 11 nucleotides match TRBD2. The J segment lost 3 bases and the V segment lost 0 bases, leaving 22 bases of the junction unmatched. This CDR3 has 21 amino acids. Germline V gene lookup returns CDR1 GTSNPN and CDR2 SVGIG (reference sequence). The DNA of the CDR3 is TGTGCCTGGAGTGTAAACCCCTGGACTAGCGGGTCGCCAAGGGGCCACTACGAGCAGTACTTC. This translates into CAWSVNPWTSGSPRGHYEQYF.

The chain employs TRBV5-4 and TRBJ2-1; D perhaps matches TRBD1 (5 bases). Germline V gives CDR1 SGHNT, CDR2 YYREEE (reference sequence). The germline V and J ends were trimmed by 0 bases and 8 bases, with 15 bases remaining between them. This CDR3 spans 15 amino acids. CDR3 residues: CASSLEQVGSDEQFF. The CDR3 DNA follows: TGTGCCAGCAGCTTGGAACAGGTGGGGTCCGATGAGCAGTTCTTC.

Concerning this clone: Additional DNA sequences in this sample encode the identical CDR3. The rearrangement joins TRBV11-3 to TRBJ2-7, with D possibly matching TRBD1 (6 bases). The germline V gene has CDR1 SGHNT and CDR2 YENEEA. Deletions cut 5 bases from V and 0 bases from J, with 11 bases between. The CDR3 loop spans 14 amino acids. CDR3 amino acids: CASSLGQSSYEQYF. The CDR3 region has the DNA TGTGCCAGCAGCCTCGGACAGAGCTCCTACGAGCAGTACTTC.

The CDR3 DNA reads as TGTGCCAGCAGCCTGCTAGCGGGACCATACAATGAGCAGTTCTTC. Protein: CASSLLAGPYNEQFF. J is TRBJ2-1 and V is TRBV6-4; TRBD2 agrees at 9 bases. Germline CDR1 is MRHNA and CDR2 is SNTAGT. CDR3 size: 15 residues. V dropped 6 bases and J dropped 4; count of bases not matched to a gene: 7.

The chain carries TRBV18 and TRBJ2-1; either TRBD1 or TRBD2 may fit D (5 bases each). This CDR3 is 20 amino acids long. CDR1 and CDR2 (germline): KGHSH, LQKENI. V was trimmed by 1 base and J by 4 bases, leaving 26 bases between them. Written as DNA, the CDR3 is TGTGCCAGCTCACCACGGGGTAGGGACCAGCGCGTACTACGGTACAATGAGCAGTTCTTC. This gives the protein CASSPRGRDQRVLRYNEQFF.

The chain couples TRBV29-1 to TRBJ2-1, with 12 bases that match TRBD2. Germline lookup yields CDR1 SQVTM and CDR2 ANQGSEA. J gave up 5 bases and V 8 bases, and 10 bases lay outside the gene matches. This CDR3 is built from 15 residues. CDR3: CSYSLRLAGDNEQFF. The CDR3, as DNA: TGCAGCTACTCCTTAAGACTAGCGGGGGACAATGAGCAGTTCTTC.